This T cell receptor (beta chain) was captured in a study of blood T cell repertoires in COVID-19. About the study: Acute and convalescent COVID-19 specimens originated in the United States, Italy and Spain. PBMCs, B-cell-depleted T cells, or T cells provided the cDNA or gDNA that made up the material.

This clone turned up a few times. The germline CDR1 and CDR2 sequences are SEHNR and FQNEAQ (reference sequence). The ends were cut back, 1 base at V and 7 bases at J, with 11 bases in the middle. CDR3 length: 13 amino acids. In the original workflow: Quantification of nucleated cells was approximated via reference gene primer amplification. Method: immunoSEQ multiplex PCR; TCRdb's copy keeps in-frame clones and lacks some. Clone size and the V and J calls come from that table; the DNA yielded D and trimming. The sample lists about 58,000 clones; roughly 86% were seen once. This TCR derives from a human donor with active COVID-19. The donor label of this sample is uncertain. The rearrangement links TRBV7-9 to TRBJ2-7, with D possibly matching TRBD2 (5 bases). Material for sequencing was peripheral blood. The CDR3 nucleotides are TGTGCCAGCAGCTTAGTTGAAAGGAGGGAGCAGTACTTC. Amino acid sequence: CASSLVERREQYF.